The next 27 T cell receptor beta chains were all read from a single sample in a study of cytotoxic CD8 clonotypes in ibrutinib-treated CLL. The repertoire was sequenced with immunoSEQ multiplex PCR; TCRdb's copy has only in-frame clones and lacks some. The sample includes roughly 150,000 clones, around 80% of them seen just once. Specimen: PBMCs, collected after 24 months of ibrutinib treatment. The receptor set was obtained from a human donor with chronic lymphocytic leukemia.

The J gene is TRBJ2-3, the V gene TRBV5-1; weak D call: TRBD1 (5 bases). V shed 4 bases and J shed 2 bases, with 14 bases lying between them. This CDR3 has 15 amino acids. The germline V gene encodes CDR1 SGHRS and CDR2 YFSETQ. The CDR3 DNA follows: TGCGCCAGCAGCCCAAGGGGATTAATCACAGATACGCAGTATTTT. Amino acid sequence: CASSPRGLITDTQYF.

The chain has TRBV5-6 and TRBJ1-1, with D uncertain. Germline lookup yields CDR1 SGHDT and CDR2 YYEEEE. CDR3 size: 14 residues. Trimming took off 4 bases at V and 2 bases at J, with 12 bases between the two ends. The CDR3 spells CASSEEPGNTEAFF. As DNA, the CDR3 is TGTGCCAGCAGCGAGGAACCGGGAAACACTGAAGCTTTCTTT.

This chain joins TRBV20-1 and TRBJ2-5, with D perhaps matching TRBD2 (5 bases). Germline V CDR1 and CDR2: DFQATT, SNEGSKA (reference sequence). Trimming stripped 2 bases from V and 5 bases from J, with 6 bases between. There are 11 residues in the CDR3. In DNA form, the CDR3 reads TGCAGTGCTAGATCGGGGGAGACCCAGTACTTC. Its translation: CSARSGETQYF.

The chain recombines TRBV11-2 with TRBJ1-5; TRBD1 might be the D (5 bases). The ends were cut back, 5 bases at V and 2 bases at J, with 13 bases in the middle. From germline, CDR1 is SGHAT and CDR2 FQNNGV. This CDR3 has 15 amino acids. The CDR3 spells CASSPGVDGNQPQHF. CDR3 bases: TGTGCCAGCAGCCCGGGGGTGGATGGCAATCAGCCCCAGCATTTT.

The chain couples TRBV7-9 to TRBJ1-1; D is undetermined. The CDR3 sequence is 14 residues long. CDR1 is SEHNR and CDR2 is FQNEAQ in the germline V gene (reference sequence). With 3 bases removed from V and 0 bases from J, the gap between germline ends came to 8 bases. The CDR3 coding sequence is TGTGCCAGCAGCTTTATCGAGGTGAACACTGAAGCTTTCTTT. Its protein is CASSFIEVNTEAFF.

This chain uses TRBV7-3 with TRBJ2-1; TRBD1 aligns across 10 bases. The V and J ends lost 8 bases and 4 bases, in that order; junction bases with no gene match: 8. CDR1 is SGHTA, CDR2 FQGTGA, per germline. There are 15 residues in the CDR3. The CDR3 sequence: CASGRQGAEYNEQFF. The DNA of the CDR3 is TGTGCCAGCGGACGACAGGGGGCGGAGTACAATGAGCAGTTCTTC.

The chain uses TRBV2 and TRBJ1-4, with D tentatively TRBD1 (6 bases). The CDR3 length is 13 residues. V was shortened by 8 bases and J by 5 bases, with 12 bases between the two germline ends. CDR1 is SNHLY, CDR2 FYNNEI, per germline. The CDR3 DNA reads TGTGCCAGCTTGGCGGACAGCAATGAAAAACTGTTTTTT. The encoded protein is CASLADSNEKLFF. Full variable domain (rest looked up from reference TRBV2 and TRBJ1-4): EPEVTQTPSHQVTQMGQEVILRCVPISNHLYFYWYRQILGQKVEFLVSFYNNEISEKSEIFDDQFSVERPDGSNFTLKIRSTKLEDSAMYFCASLADSNEKLFFGSGTQLSVL.

This clone is a singleton in its sample. The chain is built from TRBV5-6 and TRBJ2-7; 7 positions agree with TRBD2. V trimming: 4 bases; J trimming: 3 bases; junction bases outside the gene matches: 10. Germline V lookup: CDR1 SGHDT, CDR2 YYEEEE. The CDR3 sequence is 15 residues long. The CDR3 DNA reads TGTGCCAGCAGCCCAATGAGCGGGAAAGGCTACGAGCAGTACTTC. Translating it yields CASSPMSGKGYEQYF.

The chain carries TRBV4-3 and TRBJ1-5, with TRBD1 as a possible D gene (5 bases). The CDR3 covers 15 residues. Germline V gene sequence: CDR1 LGHNA, CDR2 YSLEER. Trimming took off 1 base at V and 6 bases at J, with 13 bases between the two ends. CDR3 in DNA: TGCGCCAGCAGCCAAGGGCCGGGGGGGGTTCAGCCCCAGCATTTT. Its translation is CASSQGPGGVQPQHF.

The rearrangement links TRBV30 to TRBJ1-5; D call uncertain. This CDR3 spans 13 amino acids. V lost 0 bases to trimming and J lost 4 bases, with 7 bases between them. Per the germline V gene, CDR1 is GTSNPN and CDR2 is SVGIG (reference sequence). The CDR3: CAWSVQRNQPQHF. Here the CDR3 DNA reads TGTGCCTGGAGTGTACAGCGAAATCAGCCCCAGCATTTT.

The chain employs TRBV5-1 and TRBJ1-3; D is perhaps TRBD1 (5 bases). Germline CDR1 reads SGHRS; CDR2 reads YFSETQ. V shed 0 bases and J shed 0 bases, with 10 bases lying between them. This CDR3 comprises 16 residues. CDR3 sequence: CASSLEAGGSGNTIYF. Written as DNA, the CDR3 is TGCGCCAGCAGCTTGGAAGCGGGGGGCTCTGGAAACACCATATATTTT.

The chain combines TRBV9 with TRBJ2-3; D is ambiguous. Trimming removed 0 bases at V and 5 bases at J, with 4 bases between. The germline CDR1 and CDR2 sequences are SGDLS and YYNGEE. The CDR3 sequence is 12 residues long. The CDR3 loop reads CASSVDRDTQYF. CDR3 nucleotide sequence: TGTGCCAGCAGCGTAGATCGAGATACGCAGTATTTT.

This clone was recorded once. The chain recombines TRBV23-1 with TRBJ2-5; 7 nucleotides align to TRBD2. Being an ORF, TRBV23-1 has a function that is uncertain. Trimming at V came to 2 bases and at J to 2 bases, leaving 2 bases not matched to a gene. The CDR3 has 14 amino acids. DNA for the CDR3: TGCGCCAGCAGTCAAGGGGGGGGACAAGAGACCCAGTACTTC. Translating gives CASSQGGGQETQYF.

The V gene is TRBV28, the J gene TRBJ2-7, with D possibly TRBD1 on 6 matching bases. Germline V gives CDR1 MDHEN, CDR2 SYDVKM. V lost 4 bases, J lost 3 bases, and 10 bases lay in between. The CDR3 sequence is 13 residues long. The CDR3 loop reads CASSSGQYYEQYF. CDR3 nucleotide sequence: TGTGCCAGCAGTTCCGGACAGTACTACGAGCAGTACTTC.

A word on this clone: Other DNA sequences in the same sample also yield this CDR3. This sequence joins TRBV28 and TRBJ2-1, with 7 bases that match TRBD2. Germline V gene lookup returns CDR1 MDHEN and CDR2 SYDVKM. The trim removed 2 bases at V and 1 base at J, leaving 2 bases unmatched. The CDR3 covers 15 residues. In DNA form, the CDR3 reads TGTGCCAGCAGTTTAGGCGGGAGTTCCTACAATGAGCAGTTCTTC. Translating gives CASSLGGSSYNEQFF. Combining the CDR3 with reference TRBV28 and TRBJ2-1 gives the whole variable domain DVKVTQSSRYLVKRTGEKVFLECVQDMDHENMFWYRQDPGLGLRLIYFSYDVKMKEKGDIPEGYSVSREKKERFSLILESASTNQTSMYLCASSLGGSSYNEQFFGPGTRLTVL.

This chain uses TRBV25-1 with TRBJ1-2; D is undetermined. Germline V gene lookup returns CDR1 MGHDK and CDR2 SYGVNS. This CDR3 is 14 amino acids long. V was cut by 5 bases and J by 5 bases, with 15 bases left in between. The CDR3 region is CASSRTGTNYGYTF. CDR3 nucleotide sequence: TGTGCCAGCAGTAGGACGGGTACGAATTATGGCTACACCTTC.

The V and J genes are TRBV5-1 and TRBJ2-6, with D possibly matching TRBD1 (5 bases). This CDR3 is 16 amino acids long. Trimming stripped 4 bases from V and 1 base from J, with 12 bases between. Germline CDR1 reads SGHRS; CDR2 reads YFSETQ. The CDR3 here is CASSRQPQSGANVLTF. The DNA for the CDR3 is TGCGCCAGCAGCCGACAGCCCCAGTCTGGGGCCAACGTCCTGACTTTC.

The CDR3 region is CASSITDTQYF. CDR3 coding DNA: TGTGCCAGTAGTATCACAGATACGCAGTATTTT. The V call is TRBV19, the J call TRBJ2-3; D is undetermined. Trimming removed 3 bases from V and 2 bases from J, with 0 bases in between. Germline lookup yields CDR1 LNHDA and CDR2 SQIVND (reference sequence). There are 11 residues in the CDR3.

This clone was observed a handful of times. The V gene is TRBV6-4, the J gene TRBJ2-3, with D unclear. From germline, CDR1 is MRHNA and CDR2 SNTAGT. The ends were cut back, 6 bases at V and 0 bases at J, with 7 bases in the middle. CDR3 length: 13 amino acids. The CDR3 DNA is TGTGCCAGCAGAGGACCGAGCACAGATACGCAGTATTTT. Residues: CASRGPSTDTQYF.

The V and J genes are TRBV7-2 and TRBJ2-6, with a possible D match to TRBD1 (5 bases). The V and J ends lost 4 bases and 1 base respectively, with 11 bases between them. Germline V gene sequence: CDR1 SGHTA, CDR2 FQGNSA. This CDR3 region has 16 residues. DNA for the CDR3: TGTGCCAGCAGCTCCAACCCAGGGTCTGGGGCCAACGTCCTGACTTTC. Translating gives CASSSNPGSGANVLTF.

The genes are TRBV5-6 and TRBJ2-7; D ambiguous. This CDR3 comprises 14 residues. V was clipped by 2 bases and J by 4 bases, with 13 bases between them. CDR1 and CDR2 from the germline V gene are SGHDT and YYEEEE. The CDR3 DNA follows: TGTGCCAGCAGCTTCAGAAAGAACCAATACGAGCAGTACTTC. Translation: CASSFRKNQYEQYF.

V usage is TRBV7-3 and J usage is TRBJ2-2, with 7 positions matching TRBD1. The ends lost 5 bases at V and 6 bases at J; junction bases unmatched: 9. The CDR3 is 15 amino acids. Germline CDR1 and CDR2: SGHTA and FQGTGA. DNA for the CDR3: TGTGCCAGCAGCCCCAACAGGGGTTTGGCCGGGGAGCTGTTTTTT. It translates to CASSPNRGLAGELFF.

The CDR3 here is CAWRIDATEAFF. The CDR3 DNA sequence: TGTGCCTGGAGGATAGACGCCACTGAAGCTTTCTTT. This sequence joins TRBV30 and TRBJ1-1; no firm D call. The CDR3 loop spans 12 amino acids. Trimming shortened V by 3 bases and J by 4 bases, and 9 bases separated the two germline ends. The germline V gene has CDR1 GTSNPN and CDR2 SVGIG (reference sequence).

The chain links TRBV4-1 to TRBJ2-1; 11 bases map to TRBD2. The CDR3 runs to 14 residues. Germline trimming cut 5 bases from V and 7 bases from J; bases unmatched to any gene: 4. CDR1 MGHRA and CDR2 YSYEKL come from the germline V gene. CDR3 loop: CASSGTSGPNEQFF. The CDR3 DNA sequence: TGCGCCAGCAGCGGGACTAGCGGTCCGAATGAGCAGTTCTTC.

This chain links TRBV28 with TRBJ1-2, with D maybe TRBD1 (6 bases). This CDR3 spans 15 amino acids. Germline-derived CDR1 and CDR2 are MDHEN and SYDVKM. Between the trimmed V and J ends, which lost 2 bases and 4 bases, there was a span of 14 bases. DNA for the CDR3: TGTGCCAGCAGTTTAGGGGGGGCCGGAGGCTATGGCTACACCTTC. This codes for CASSLGGAGGYGYTF.

The table lists this clone with a few counts. This CDR3 reads CASSLPSGNTIYF. CDR3 sequence (DNA): TGCGCCAGCAGTCTCCCTTCTGGAAACACCATATATTTT. The chain joins TRBV10-1 to TRBJ1-3; D uncertain. The CDR3 contains 13 residues. Germline V gene sequence: CDR1 WNHNN, CDR2 SYGVQD (reference sequence). Deletions cut 5 bases from V and 1 base from J, with 6 bases between.

To note about this clone: At one of its ends the junction is not consistent with the germline gene, which may arise from a read error. The V and J genes are TRBV19 and TRBJ2-2, with D uncertain. The germline CDR1 and CDR2 sequences are LNHDA and SQIVND (reference sequence). This CDR3 is built from 15 residues. The CDR3: CASSIAGFGPGELFF. Written as DNA, the CDR3 is TGTGCCAGTAGCATAGCTGGTTTTGGGCCCGGGGAGCTGTTTTTT.